One and the same sample provided the 9 T cell receptor beta chains below, sequenced in a study of blood T cell repertoires in COVID-19 (dated by TCRdb to about 2020). Library construction relied on the immunoSEQ multiplex PCR assay. Not all clones reach the TCRdb copy of this immuneACCESS table, which keeps in-frame sequences only. Checked studies attribute under half of the gap to unresolved V genes and leave the rest unexplained. This sample lists 110,000 or so clones; around 84% were detected once. The ten largest clones add up to about 16% of the sample. The sequenced sample was peripheral blood. The receptors originated from a woman aged 80 or over with acute or convalescent COVID-19.

This clone was found once. V and J are TRBV7-9 and TRBJ2-1, with 8 bases fitting TRBD2. Germline-derived CDR1 and CDR2 are SEHNR and FQNEAQ (reference sequence). This CDR3 has 15 amino acids. Trimming took 4 bases from V and 2 from J; bases not matched to a gene: 4. CDR3 region: CASSSRAGAYNEQFF. For the CDR3, the DNA is TGTGCCAGCAGCTCGCGAGCGGGAGCCTACAATGAGCAGTTCTTC.

The chain carries TRBV6-5 and TRBJ2-5; TRBD1 aligns across 11 bases. CDR3 length equals 15 residues. Germline CDR1 MNHEY, CDR2 SVGAGI. V was pared by 6 bases and J by 5 bases, with 8 bases of the junction left unmatched. The CDR3 reads CASRRGQGAGETQYF. Written as DNA, the CDR3 is TGTGCCAGCAGACGCGGACAGGGGGCGGGGGAGACCCAGTACTTC.

The V call is TRBV5-1, the J call TRBJ2-1, with TRBD1 matching 7 bases. This CDR3 comprises 16 residues. V shed 4 bases and J 8 bases; nucleotides not matched to a gene: 15. Germline CDR1 and CDR2: SGHRS and YFSETQ. This CDR3 reads CASSPVFGTDGYEQFF. CDR3 in DNA: TGCGCCAGCAGCCCAGTATTCGGGACAGATGGCTATGAGCAGTTCTTC.

The V and J genes are TRBV6-5 and TRBJ1-2, with a tentative D call TRBD1 (5 bases). Germline V gives CDR1 MNHEY, CDR2 SVGAGI. This CDR3 region has 14 residues. The V and J ends lost 6 bases and 4 bases respectively, with 15 bases between them. CDR3 in amino acids: CASRGGKRGYGYTF. CDR3 nucleotides: TGTGCCAGCAGGGGGGGGAAGAGGGGCTATGGCTACACCTTC.

The gene calls are TRBV27 and TRBJ2-1, with 9 bases identical to TRBD2. With V trimmed by 7 bases and J by 6 bases, 13 bases remained unmatched. This CDR3 is built from 16 residues. Per germline, CDR1 MNHEY and CDR2 SMNVEV (reference sequence). The CDR3: CASKGFAGGPGNEQFF. CDR3 DNA: TGTGCCAGCAAAGGGTTTGCGGGAGGGCCGGGCAATGAGCAGTTCTTC.

V usage is TRBV10-1 and J usage is TRBJ1-4, with D possibly being TRBD1 (6 bases). The CDR3 length is 15 residues. Per the germline V gene, CDR1 is WNHNN and CDR2 is SYGVQD (reference sequence). V was pared by 1 base and J by 4 bases, with 10 bases between. The chain's CDR3 is CASSEWNRVNEKLFF. The CDR3 DNA is TGCGCCAGCAGTGAGTGGAACAGGGTTAATGAAAAACTGTTTTTT.

This rearrangement joins TRBV18 to TRBJ2-5, with 7 bases fitting TRBD1. CDR1 is KGHSH and CDR2 is LQKENI in the germline V gene. CDR3 size: 15 residues. V was pared by 4 bases and J by 7 bases, with 12 bases of the junction left unmatched. CDR3 region: CASSLPTGNTGTQYF. The CDR3, as DNA: TGTGCCAGCTCACTCCCGACAGGGAACACCGGGACCCAGTACTTC.

The chain employs TRBV18 and TRBJ2-5; the match to TRBD1 covers 7 bases. Germline V CDR1 and CDR2: KGHSH, LQKENI. The CDR3 contains 15 residues. With V trimmed by 2 bases and J by 3 bases, 6 bases remained unmatched. In DNA, the CDR3 is TGTGCCAGCTCACCATGGTCGACAGGGAAAGAGACCCAGTACTTC. Its translation: CASSPWSTGKETQYF.

A note on this clone: The sample contains more than one DNA sequence encoding this CDR3. The chain recombines TRBV19 with TRBJ1-1, with D perhaps matching TRBD1 (6 bases). CDR3 length: 14 amino acids. V lost 6 bases and J 2 bases, leaving 13 bases between the germline ends. Germline loops: CDR1 LNHDA, CDR2 SQIVND (reference sequence). The CDR3 loop is CASSPRTANTEAFF. The CDR3 DNA reads as TGTGCCAGTAGCCCCAGGACAGCAAACACTGAAGCTTTCTTT.